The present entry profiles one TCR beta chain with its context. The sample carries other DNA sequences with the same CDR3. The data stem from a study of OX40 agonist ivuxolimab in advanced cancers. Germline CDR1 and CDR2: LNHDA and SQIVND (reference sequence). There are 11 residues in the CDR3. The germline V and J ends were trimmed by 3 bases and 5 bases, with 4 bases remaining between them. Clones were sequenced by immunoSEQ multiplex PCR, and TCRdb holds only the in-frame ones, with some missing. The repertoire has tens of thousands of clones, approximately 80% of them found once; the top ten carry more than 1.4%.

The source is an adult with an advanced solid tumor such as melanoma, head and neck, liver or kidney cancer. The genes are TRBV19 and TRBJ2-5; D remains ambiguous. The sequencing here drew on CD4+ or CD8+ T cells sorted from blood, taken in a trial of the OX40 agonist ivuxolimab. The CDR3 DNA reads TGTGCCAGTAGTATCAGGGAGACCCAGTACTTC. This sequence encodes CASSIRETQYF.